This is a list of T cell receptor beta chains from one sample in a study of T cell changes during pregnancy in multiple sclerosis. The method was immunoSEQ multiplex PCR; TCRdb's version includes in-frame clones alone and lacks a portion of them. The sample lists 35,000 to 55,000 clones; 85% to 95% were seen once. Specimen: peripheral blood. The receptors derive from a female donor with multiple sclerosis, enrolled in a pregnancy study. The CDR3 runs from the conserved cysteine through the conserved F or W. The order of the fields is J gene, V gene, clone size, D gene, CDR3 DNA, CDR3 protein. D genes are given only for firm matches. Clone size, where shown, is once, few, many, or a class for clones that have expanded.

TRBJ1-2 | TRBV4-1 | - | - | TGCGCCAGCAGCCACTTTTCGGACAAGCACCCTTTTCTGAGCTACACCTTC | CASSHFSDKHPFLSYTF
TRBJ1-2 | TRBV27 | - | TRBD1 | TGTGCCAGCAGTTCTGGGCAGGGGGCGAGTGGCTACACCTTC | CASSSGQGASGYTF
TRBJ2-5 | TRBV10-3 | - | - | TGTGCCATCAGTGATCCTGGGGGTAATCAAGAGACCCAGTACTTC | CAISDPGGNQETQYF
TRBJ2-2 | TRBV7-9 | - | - | TGTGCCAGCAGCTCCAAACAAGCGAACACCGGGGAGCTGTTTTTT | CASSSKQANTGELFF
TRBJ1-3 | TRBV7-9 | - | - | TGTGCCAGCATAAGGAGCTCTGGAAACACCATATATTTT | CASIRSSGNTIYF
TRBJ2-3 | TRBV7-9 | - | - | TGTGCCAGCAGCCCAGGGACAAGCACAGATACGCAGTATTTT | CASSPGTSTDTQYF
TRBJ2-5 | TRBV9 | - | - | TGTGCCAGCAGCGTAGGGGTTCAAGAGACCCAGTACTTC | CASSVGVQETQYF
TRBJ2-2 | TRBV19 | - | - | TGTGCCAGTACTAGGGGGACGGGAAACACCGGGGAGCTGTTTTTT | CASTRGTGNTGELFF
TRBJ2-1 | TRBV29-1 | - | - | TGCAGCGTTGTGGAGGCTAGCGCGTTATCCTACAATGAGCAGTTCTTC | CSVVEASALSYNEQFF
TRBJ2-1 | TRBV5-6 | - | TRBD1 | TGTGCCAGCAGCTGGGGGACAGGGGGTTACAATGAGCAGTTCTTC | CASSWGTGGYNEQFF
TRBJ2-1 | TRBV11-3 | once | - | TGTGCCAGCAGCTTATTTTGGGGGCATGAGCAGTTCTTC | CASSLFWGHEQFF
TRBJ2-1 | TRBV4-2 | - | TRBD2 | TGTGCCAGCAGCCAAGTCTTACTAGCGGGACCCGGGGGGAATGAGCAGTTCTTC | CASSQVLLAGPGGNEQFF
TRBJ2-1 | TRBV30 | - | TRBD2 | TGTGCCTGGAGTAACGGACTAGCGGGAGTTCGCAAGCAGTTCTTC | CAWSNGLAGVRKQFF
TRBJ1-1 | TRBV5-6 | once | - | TGTGCCAGCAGCTTCCTGCATGACACTGAAGCTTTCTTT | CASSFLHDTEAFF
TRBJ2-1 | TRBV4-2 | once | - | TGTGCCAGCAGCCAAGATCTGGGGCGGGCAGTTAGGGGTGAGCAGTTCTTC | CASSQDLGRAVRGEQFF
TRBJ2-3 | TRBV9 | - | TRBD1 | TGTGCCAGCAGCGCCCGGGACAGACTCACAGATACGCAGTATTTT | CASSARDRLTDTQYF
TRBJ2-3 | TRBV27 | - | - | TGTGCCAGCAGCCGCAGCACAGATACGCAGTATTTT | CASSRSTDTQYF
TRBJ2-5 | TRBV7-9 | - | - | TGTGCCAGCAGTACGGAGGACGTAGAAGAGACCCAGTACTTC | CASSTEDVEETQYF
TRBJ2-2 | TRBV10-2 | - | - | TGCGCCAGCAGTGAGTTCGGAAACACCGGGGAGCTGTTTTTT | CASSEFGNTGELFF
TRBJ2-1 | TRBV5-1 | few | TRBD2 | TGCGCCAGCAGCCCCCCTAGCGGGAGGGCCAATGAGCAGTTCTTC | CASSPPSGRANEQFF
TRBJ1-1 | TRBV12-5 | - | TRBD1 | TGTGCTAGTGGTCAACAGGGGGCGTTCGTCACTGAAGCTTTCTTT | CASGQQGAFVTEAFF
TRBJ2-3 | TRBV7-2 | once | - | TGTGCCAGCAGCTCGCAGAACAGGATCACAGATACGCAGTATTTT | CASSSQNRITDTQYF
TRBJ2-6 | TRBV5-6 | - | - | TGTGCCAGCATGTCACCGGACGGTCACTCTGGGGCCAACGTCCTGACTTTC | CASMSPDGHSGANVLTF
TRBJ2-5 | TRBV11-3 | - | TRBD1 | TGTGCCAGCAGCAAGGGACAGCCGCAAGAGACCCAGTACTTC | CASSKGQPQETQYF
TRBJ2-6 | TRBV10-3 | - | TRBD1 | TGTGCCGTAACAGGGGCTGGGGCCAACGTCCTGACTTTC | CAVTGAGANVLTF
TRBJ1-3 | TRBV7-3 | - | - | TGTGCCAGCAGCTCTTCCGGAGGGGCTGGAAACACCATATATTTT | CASSSSGGAGNTIYF
TRBJ2-7 | TRBV11-1 | - | - | TGTGCCAGCAGCCCTGACAGCTACGAGCAGTACTTC | CASSPDSYEQYF
TRBJ2-5 | TRBV21-1 | - | - | TGTGCCAACCAAGAGACCCAGTACTTC | CANQETQYF
TRBJ1-3 | TRBV9 | - | - | TGTGCCAGCAGCTACGGAATGGCTGGAAACACCATATATTTT | CASSYGMAGNTIYF
TRBJ2-7 | TRBV4-1 | once | TRBD1 | TGCGCCAGCAGGCGGACAGGGGGTTTCGACGAGCAGTACTTC | CASRRTGGFDEQYF
TRBJ2-6 | TRBV11-1 | - | - | TGTGCCAGCCGATCAAACTCTGGGGCCAACGTCCTGACTTTC | CASRSNSGANVLTF
TRBJ1-2 | TRBV6-5 | - | - | TGTGCCAGCAGGGAAACAGGGAGGAGTAACTATGGCTACACCTTC | CASRETGRSNYGYTF
TRBJ2-5 | TRBV19 | - | TRBD1 | TGTGCCAGCGGACAGGGGGCAAAAGAGACCCAGTACTTC | CASGQGAKETQYF
TRBJ2-7 | TRBV7-9 | - | - | TGTGCCAGCAGCTTATGGTCGCCATCCTACGAGCAGTACTTC | CASSLWSPSYEQYF
TRBJ2-7 | TRBV6-1 | - | - | TGTGCCGTCCTTAGGGTTACGCCCTACGAGCAGTACTTC | CAVLRVTPYEQYF
TRBJ2-7 | TRBV28 | - | - | TGTGCCAGCACCGCCGAGACTAGGTCCTACGAGCAGTACTTC | CASTAETRSYEQYF
TRBJ1-4 | TRBV21-1 | - | - | TGTGCCAGCAGCTTTCTGGGACAGACGTTAACTAATGAAAAACTGTTTTTT | CASSFLGQTLTNEKLFF
TRBJ2-7 | TRBV6-6 | - | - | TGTGCCAGCAGACTGGGTCAGGGGATCCCCGAGCAGTACTTC | CASRLGQGIPEQYF
TRBJ2-1 | TRBV20-1 | - | - | TGCAGTGCTAGGAACACTGAGCAGTTCTTC | CSARNTEQFF
TRBJ2-2 | TRBV5-4 | - | - | TGTGCCAGCAGCTACATAGCTGCCGGGGAGCTGTTTTTT | CASSYIAAGELFF
TRBJ2-7 | TRBV4-3 | - | - | TGCGCCAGCAGCCGAGACTCGGGACCGGGGGTTTACGAGCAGTACTTC | CASSRDSGPGVYEQYF
TRBJ1-5 | TRBV5-4 | - | - | TGTGCCTGCAGCTCAGGCCCCGTGGGACAGCCCCAGCATTTT | CACSSGPVGQPQHF
TRBJ2-7 | TRBV7-9 | - | - | TGTGCCACCGGGATAGGGGAAAGGGACGAGCAGTACTTC | CATGIGERDEQYF
TRBJ2-5 | TRBV6-6 | - | TRBD1 | TGTGCCAGCAGGGACAGGGAAGAGACCCAGTACTTC | CASRDREETQYF
TRBJ2-7 | TRBV19 | - | - | TGTGCCAGTAGTCCGAGCTCCTACGAGCAGTACTTC | CASSPSSYEQYF
TRBJ2-2 | TRBV4-1 | - | TRBD2 | TGCGCCAGCAGCCACCATTCCGGGACTAGCGGCACCGGGGAGCTGTTTTTT | CASSHHSGTSGTGELFF
TRBJ1-4 | TRBV5-1 | - | - | TGCGCCAGCAGCTTGGGGGCAGGGCAGAATGAAAAACTGTTTTTT | CASSLGAGQNEKLFF
TRBJ1-2 | TRBV6-5 | - | - | TGTGCCAGCAGTTACGGCCCGGGTGGCTACACCTTC | CASSYGPGGYTF